The 11 T cell receptor beta chains below come from one sample, sequenced in a study of vaccination effects on CD4 cells after COVID-19. After expansion with viral peptide pools in the ViraFEST assay, antigen-specific CD4+ T cells were sequenced. Following culture for around 9 days, CD4+ T cells were isolated. Either the BNT162b2 or mRNA-1273 vaccine was given to participants in two doses. Antigens of these TCRs are unknown. TCRdb keeps only in-frame clones here, not all; method: immunoSEQ multiplex PCR. The repertoire holds roughly 68,000 clones, with about 74% as singletons. The sequences come from CD4+ T cells from PBMCs cultured with HCoV-229E spike peptides, collected after COVID-19 vaccination. The receptor set was obtained from a human donor who received a COVID-19 vaccine.

The rearrangement uses TRBV12-3 or TRBV12-4 and TRBJ2-7; 8 positions match TRBD2. The CDR3 runs to 12 residues. V gave up 2 bases and J gave up 6 bases; unmatched junction bases: 0. CDR3 amino acids: CASSLRGGEQYV. CDR3 DNA: TGTGCCAGCAGTTTACGGGGGGGCGAGCAGTACGTC.

The chain couples TRBV7-3 to TRBJ2-1; 8 nucleotides align to TRBD1. Germline values: CDR1 SGHTA, CDR2 FQGTGA. The V segment lost 5 bases and the J segment 9 bases; nucleotides outside the gene matches: 6. The CDR3 sequence is 13 residues long. The CDR3 region is CASSQDRGSEQFF. CDR3 bases: TGTGCCAGCAGCCAAGACAGGGGCAGTGAGCAGTTCTTC.

V and J are TRBV19 and TRBJ2-1; TRBD1 aligns across 8 bases. J was trimmed by 6 bases and V by 5 bases; bases with no gene match: 9. This CDR3 has 15 amino acids. CDR1 and CDR2 (germline): LNHDA, SQIVND (reference sequence). DNA for the CDR3: TGTGCCAGTAGTGAAACCGGGACAGGCGCCAATGAGCAGTTCTTC. This encodes CASSETGTGANEQFF.

The sample holds one count of this clone. This sequence joins TRBV10-3 and TRBJ2-2; tentatively, D is TRBD2 (6 bases). This CDR3 comprises 14 residues. Trimming cost V 6 bases and J 5 bases, with 13 bases left between them. CDR1 is ENHRY and CDR2 is SYGVKD in the germline V gene. CDR3 nucleotides: TGTGCCATCAGCCGAGGAGGGGCAACCGGGGAGCTGTTTTTT. Protein product: CAISRGGATGELFF.

The CDR3 sequence is CSAGDNEQFF. The CDR3 DNA reads TGCAGTGCTGGGGATAATGAGCAGTTCTTC. This rearrangement joins TRBV20-1 to TRBJ2-1; D not resolved. V was clipped by 5 bases and J by 7 bases, with 6 bases between them. CDR3 size: 10 residues. Germline V gene sequence: CDR1 DFQATT, CDR2 SNEGSKA (reference sequence).

A few counts support this clone. The chain is built from TRBV29-1 and TRBJ1-2; TRBD1 is a possible D gene (5 bases). V was shortened by 4 bases and J by 2 bases, with 14 bases between the two germline ends. The germline CDR1 and CDR2 sequences are SQVTM and ANQGSEA. This CDR3 is built from 14 residues. DNA of the CDR3: TGCAGCGTTGGGGTGTCTGGGGACAACTATGGCTACACCTTC. It codes for CSVGVSGDNYGYTF.

The CDR3 is CASSQLQGSQETQYF. CDR3 nucleotide sequence: TGTGCCAGCAGCCAACTGCAGGGGTCTCAAGAGACCCAGTACTTC. The rearrangement uses TRBV3-1 (or the pseudogene TRBV3-2) and TRBJ2-5, with D possibly matching TRBD1 (6 bases). There are 15 residues in the CDR3. V was shortened by 2 bases and J by 2 bases, with 12 bases between the two germline ends. Germline loops: CDR1 LGHDT, CDR2 YNNKEL (reference sequence).

This clone was counted once. The gene calls are TRBV7-2 and TRBJ1-3; D remains ambiguous. Germline CDR1 SGHTA, CDR2 FQGNSA. The CDR3 is 18 amino acids. V was clipped by 5 bases and J by 2 bases, with 22 bases between them. In DNA form, the CDR3 reads TGTGCCAGCAGCCCCCGCCACAGTCGGCAGATTGCTGGAAACACCATATATTTT. Translated: CASSPRHSRQIAGNTIYF.

The chain uses TRBV3-1 (or the pseudogene TRBV3-2) and TRBJ1-5; D gene ambiguous. The V end was cut by 6 bases, the J end by 2 bases, with 14 bases between. The CDR3 totals 15 residues. Looked up from germline, CDR1 is LGHDT and CDR2 is YNNKEL (reference sequence). CDR3 in DNA: TGTGCCAGCAGTAAGGTGGGGTCTGGCAATCAGCCCCAGCATTTT. Translated, it gives CASSKVGSGNQPQHF.

This chain joins TRBV4-3 and TRBJ2-2, with a possible D match to TRBD1 (6 bases). CDR3 length: 16 amino acids. The V and J ends lost 0 bases and 1 base respectively, with 9 bases between them. The germline V gene has CDR1 LGHNA and CDR2 YSLEER. The CDR3 DNA is TGCGCCAGCAGCCAAGACAGGGGATGGAACACCGGGGAGCTGTTTTTT. This translates into CASSQDRGWNTGELFF.

The rearrangement links TRBV30 to TRBJ2-5; the D is unclear. The CDR3 is made up of 15 amino acids. CDR1 GTSNPN and CDR2 SVGIG come from the germline V gene (reference sequence). Trimming pared 0 bases from V and 2 bases from J, leaving 13 bases between. CDR3 coding DNA: TGTGCCTGGAGTGTAGGAGCCGCTTTGCAAGAGACCCAGTACTTC. This encodes CAWSVGAALQETQYF.